This TCR beta chain is from a study of blood T cell repertoires in COVID-19. Study information: Sources were T cells, B-cell-depleted T cells, or PBMCs; the material itself was cDNA or gDNA.

Method: immunoSEQ multiplex PCR; TCRdb's copy keeps in-frame clones and lacks some. The table shows fewer than 300,000 clones, with 70% to 90% occurring only once. Seattle-derived patients entered the study during active infection and were followed longitudinally. Germline CDR1 is LNHDA and CDR2 is SQIVND (reference sequence). This CDR3 is built from 14 residues. V lost 2 bases and J lost 1, with 8 bases in between. Sequencing used peripheral blood. The source of this sequence is a human donor with COVID-19, enrolled during active disease. The donor label of this sample is uncertain. The rearrangement links TRBV19 to TRBJ1-1, with a tentative D call TRBD1 (5 bases). CDR3 bases: TGTGCCAGTAGTATATTCAGGGAGAACACTGAAGCTTTCTTT. It encodes CASSIFRENTEAFF.